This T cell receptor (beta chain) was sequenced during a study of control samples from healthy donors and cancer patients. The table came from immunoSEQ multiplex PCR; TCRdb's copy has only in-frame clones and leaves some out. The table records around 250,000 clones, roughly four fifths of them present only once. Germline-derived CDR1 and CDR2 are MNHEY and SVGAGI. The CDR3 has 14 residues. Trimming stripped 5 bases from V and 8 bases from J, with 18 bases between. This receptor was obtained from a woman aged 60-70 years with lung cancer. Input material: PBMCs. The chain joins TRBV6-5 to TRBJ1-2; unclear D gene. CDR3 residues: CASSIGGWGSGYTF. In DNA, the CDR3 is TGTGCCAGCAGTATTGGCGGGTGGGGTAGCGGCTACACCTTC.